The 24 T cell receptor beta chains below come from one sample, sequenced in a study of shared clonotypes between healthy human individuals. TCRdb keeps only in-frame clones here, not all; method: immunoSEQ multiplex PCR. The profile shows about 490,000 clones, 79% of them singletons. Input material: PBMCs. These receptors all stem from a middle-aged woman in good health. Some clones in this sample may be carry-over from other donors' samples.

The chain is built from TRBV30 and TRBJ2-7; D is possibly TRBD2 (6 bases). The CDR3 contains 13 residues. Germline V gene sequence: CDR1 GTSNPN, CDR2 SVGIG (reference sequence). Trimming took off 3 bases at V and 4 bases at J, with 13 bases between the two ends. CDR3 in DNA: TGTGCCTGGAGGGACCGGGGGAATTACGAGCAGTACTTC. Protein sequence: CAWRDRGNYEQYF.

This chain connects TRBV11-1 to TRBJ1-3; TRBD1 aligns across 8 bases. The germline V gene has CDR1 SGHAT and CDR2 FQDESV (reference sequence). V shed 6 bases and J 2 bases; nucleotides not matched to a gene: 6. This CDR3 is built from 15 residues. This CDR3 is CASSSTGGTGNTIYF. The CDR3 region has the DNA TGTGCCAGCAGTTCAACAGGGGGAACTGGAAACACCATATATTTT.

The CDR3, as DNA: TGTGCCAGCATACCGGACAGCTCCTACAATGAGCAGTTCTTC. Protein: CASIPDSSYNEQFF. The J gene is TRBJ2-1, the V gene TRBV6-1, with D possibly being TRBD1 (6 bases). The V gene lost 7 bases and the J gene lost 0 bases, with 10 bases spanning the gap. From germline, CDR1 is MNHNS and CDR2 SASEGT. This CDR3 has 14 residues.

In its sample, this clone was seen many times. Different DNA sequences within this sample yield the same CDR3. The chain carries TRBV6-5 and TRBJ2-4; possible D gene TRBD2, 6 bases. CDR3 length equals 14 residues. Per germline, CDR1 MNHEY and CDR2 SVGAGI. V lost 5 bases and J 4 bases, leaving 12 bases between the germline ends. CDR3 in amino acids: CASSKGLGKNIQYF. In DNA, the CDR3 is TGTGCCAGCAGTAAGGGACTGGGAAAAAACATTCAGTACTTC.

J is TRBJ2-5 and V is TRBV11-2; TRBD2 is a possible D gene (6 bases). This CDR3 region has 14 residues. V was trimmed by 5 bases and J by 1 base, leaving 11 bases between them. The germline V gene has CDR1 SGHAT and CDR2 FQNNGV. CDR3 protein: CASSPSGLQETQYF. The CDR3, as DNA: TGTGCCAGCAGCCCTTCGGGACTCCAAGAGACCCAGTACTTC.

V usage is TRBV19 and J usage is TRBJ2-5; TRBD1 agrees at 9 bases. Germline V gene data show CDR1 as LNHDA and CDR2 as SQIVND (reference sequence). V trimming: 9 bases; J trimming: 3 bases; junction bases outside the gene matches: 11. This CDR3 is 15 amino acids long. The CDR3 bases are TGTGCCAGCACATACAGGGGGCGCGGTGAAGAGACCCAGTACTTC. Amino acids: CASTYRGRGEETQYF.

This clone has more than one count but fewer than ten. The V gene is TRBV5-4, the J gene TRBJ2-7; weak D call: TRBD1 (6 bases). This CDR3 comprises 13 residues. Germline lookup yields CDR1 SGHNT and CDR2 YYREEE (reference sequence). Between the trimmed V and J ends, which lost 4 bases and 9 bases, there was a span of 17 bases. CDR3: CASSPTPGEVQYF. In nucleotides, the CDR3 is TGTGCCAGCAGCCCAACCCCAGGGGAAGTGCAGTACTTC.

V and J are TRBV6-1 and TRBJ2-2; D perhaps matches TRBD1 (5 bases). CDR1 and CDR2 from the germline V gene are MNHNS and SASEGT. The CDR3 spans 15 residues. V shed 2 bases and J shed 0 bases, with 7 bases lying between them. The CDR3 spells CASSEIRANTGELFF. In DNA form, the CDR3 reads TGTGCCAGCAGTGAAATCAGGGCGAACACCGGGGAGCTGTTTTTT.

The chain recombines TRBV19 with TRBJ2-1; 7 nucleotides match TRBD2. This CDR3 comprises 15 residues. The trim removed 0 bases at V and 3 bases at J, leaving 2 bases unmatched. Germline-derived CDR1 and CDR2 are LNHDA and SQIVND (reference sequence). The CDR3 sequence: CASSIEAGFYNEQFF. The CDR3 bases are TGTGCCAGTAGTATAGAAGCGGGGTTCTACAATGAGCAGTTCTTC.

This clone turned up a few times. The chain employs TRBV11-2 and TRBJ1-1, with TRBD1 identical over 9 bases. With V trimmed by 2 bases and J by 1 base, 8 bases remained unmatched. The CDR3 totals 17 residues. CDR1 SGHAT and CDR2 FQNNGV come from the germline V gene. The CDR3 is CASSLWGTGHRNTEAFF. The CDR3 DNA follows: TGTGCCAGCAGCTTATGGGGGACAGGGCATAGGAACACTGAAGCTTTCTTT.

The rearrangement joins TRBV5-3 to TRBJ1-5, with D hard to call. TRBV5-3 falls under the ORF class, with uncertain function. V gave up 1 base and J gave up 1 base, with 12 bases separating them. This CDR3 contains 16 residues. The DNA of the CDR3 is TGTGCCAGAAGCTTGCCCGCGGACCGAAGCAATCAGCCCCAGCATTTT. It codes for CARSLPADRSNQPQHF.

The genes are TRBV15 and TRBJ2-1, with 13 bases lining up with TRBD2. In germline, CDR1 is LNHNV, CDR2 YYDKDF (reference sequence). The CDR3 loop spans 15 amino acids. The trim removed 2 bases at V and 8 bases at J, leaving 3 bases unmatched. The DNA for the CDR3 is TGTGCCACCAGCAGAAAGGGACTAGCGGGACATGAGCAGTTCTTC. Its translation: CATSRKGLAGHEQFF.

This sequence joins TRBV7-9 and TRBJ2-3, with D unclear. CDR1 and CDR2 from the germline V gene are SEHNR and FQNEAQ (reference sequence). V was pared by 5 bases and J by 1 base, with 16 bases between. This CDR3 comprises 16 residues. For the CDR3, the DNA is TGTGCCAGCAGCCAGCCCGCTGTTTGGTGCACAGATACGCAGTATTTT. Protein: CASSQPAVWCTDTQYF.

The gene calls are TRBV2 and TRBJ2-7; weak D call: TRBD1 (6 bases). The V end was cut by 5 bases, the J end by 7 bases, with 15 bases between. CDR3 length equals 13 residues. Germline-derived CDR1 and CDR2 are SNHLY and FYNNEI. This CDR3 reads CASSFFPGDEQYF. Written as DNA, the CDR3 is TGTGCCAGCAGTTTTTTCCCAGGGGATGAGCAGTACTTC.

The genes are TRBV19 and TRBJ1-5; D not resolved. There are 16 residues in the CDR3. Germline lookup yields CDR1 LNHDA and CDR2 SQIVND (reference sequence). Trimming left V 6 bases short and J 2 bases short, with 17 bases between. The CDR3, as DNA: TGTGCCAGTAGAACATCCTTGGGTATGGGCAATCAGCCCCAGCATTTT. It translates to CASRTSLGMGNQPQHF.

DNA of the CDR3: TGTGCCAGCAGTTTATCGACAGGGAATAACTACGAGCAGTACTTC. This gives the protein CASSLSTGNNYEQYF. The chain links TRBV27 to TRBJ2-7, with 7 bases aligning to TRBD1. Germline CDR1 and CDR2: MNHEY and SMNVEV (reference sequence). CDR3 length: 15 amino acids. Trimming took 0 bases from V and 3 from J; bases not matched to a gene: 5.

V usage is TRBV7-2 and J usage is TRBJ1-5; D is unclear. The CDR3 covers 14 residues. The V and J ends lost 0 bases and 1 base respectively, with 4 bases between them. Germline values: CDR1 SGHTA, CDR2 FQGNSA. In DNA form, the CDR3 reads TGTGCCAGCAGCTTAGCGGCCAGCAATCAGCCCCAGCATTTT. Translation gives CASSLAASNQPQHF.

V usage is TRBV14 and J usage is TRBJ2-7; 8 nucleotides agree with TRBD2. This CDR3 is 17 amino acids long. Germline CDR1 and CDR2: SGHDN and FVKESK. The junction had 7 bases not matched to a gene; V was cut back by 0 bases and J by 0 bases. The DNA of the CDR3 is TGTGCCAGCAGCCAAGATTGGACTAGCAAGAGCTCCTACGAGCAGTACTTC. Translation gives CASSQDWTSKSSYEQYF.

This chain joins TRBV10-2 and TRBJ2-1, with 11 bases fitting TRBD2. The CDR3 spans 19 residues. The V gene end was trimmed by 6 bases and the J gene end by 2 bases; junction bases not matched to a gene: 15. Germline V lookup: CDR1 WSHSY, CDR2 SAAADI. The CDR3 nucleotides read TGCGCCAGCAGCGCCACCGGGACTAGCGGAGCCGCGGCCTACAATGAGCAGTTCTTC. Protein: CASSATGTSGAAAYNEQFF.

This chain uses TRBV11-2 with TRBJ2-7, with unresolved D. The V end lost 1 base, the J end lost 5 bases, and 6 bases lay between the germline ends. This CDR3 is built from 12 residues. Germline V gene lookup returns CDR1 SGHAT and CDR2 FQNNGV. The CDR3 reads CASSLGQNEQYF. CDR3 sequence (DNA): TGTGCCAGCAGCTTAGGACAAAACGAGCAGTACTTC.

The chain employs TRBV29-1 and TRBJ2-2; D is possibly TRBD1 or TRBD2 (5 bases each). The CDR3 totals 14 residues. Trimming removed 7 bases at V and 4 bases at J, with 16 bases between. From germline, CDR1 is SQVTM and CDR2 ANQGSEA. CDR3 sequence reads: CSATATGGTGELFF. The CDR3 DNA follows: TGCAGCGCCACCGCCACTGGGGGCACCGGGGAGCTGTTTTTT.

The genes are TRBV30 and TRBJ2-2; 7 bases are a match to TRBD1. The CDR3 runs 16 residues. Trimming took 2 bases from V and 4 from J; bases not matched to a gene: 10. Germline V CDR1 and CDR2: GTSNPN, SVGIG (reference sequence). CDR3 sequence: CAWSLWGQLPTGELFF. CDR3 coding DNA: TGTGCCTGGAGTTTATGGGGACAGTTACCCACCGGGGAGCTGTTTTTT.

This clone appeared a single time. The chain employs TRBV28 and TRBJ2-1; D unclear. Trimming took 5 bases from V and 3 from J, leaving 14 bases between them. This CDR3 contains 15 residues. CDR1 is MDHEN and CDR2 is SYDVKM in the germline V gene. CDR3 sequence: CASSISGLVYNEQFF. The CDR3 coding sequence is TGTGCCAGCAGTATATCCGGTTTAGTCTACAATGAGCAGTTCTTC.

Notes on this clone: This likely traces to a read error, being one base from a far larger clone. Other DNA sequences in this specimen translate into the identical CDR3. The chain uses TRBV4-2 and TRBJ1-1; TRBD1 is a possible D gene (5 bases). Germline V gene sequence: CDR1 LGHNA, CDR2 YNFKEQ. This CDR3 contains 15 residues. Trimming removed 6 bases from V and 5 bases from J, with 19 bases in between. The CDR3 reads CASSLDRAGLTEAFF. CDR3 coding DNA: TGTGCCAGCAGTCTAGATCGGGCAGGGTTAACTGAAGCTTTCTTT.